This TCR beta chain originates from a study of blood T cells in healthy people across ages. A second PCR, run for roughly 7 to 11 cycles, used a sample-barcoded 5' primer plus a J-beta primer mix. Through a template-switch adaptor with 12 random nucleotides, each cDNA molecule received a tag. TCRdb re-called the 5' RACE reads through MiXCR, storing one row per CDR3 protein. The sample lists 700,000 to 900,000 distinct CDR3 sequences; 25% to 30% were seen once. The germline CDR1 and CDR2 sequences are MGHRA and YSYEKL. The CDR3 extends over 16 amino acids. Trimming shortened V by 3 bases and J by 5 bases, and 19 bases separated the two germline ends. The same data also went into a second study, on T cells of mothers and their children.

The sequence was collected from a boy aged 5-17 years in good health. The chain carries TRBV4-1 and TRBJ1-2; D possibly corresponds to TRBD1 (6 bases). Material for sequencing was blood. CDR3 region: CASSQSSRGAPYGYTF. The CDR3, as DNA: TGCGCCAGCAGCCAGTCGTCCAGGGGTGCCCCGTATGGCTACACCTTC.